This is a list of T cell receptor beta chains from one sample in a study of memory B cells and T cells in multiple sclerosis. The table came from immunoSEQ multiplex PCR; TCRdb's copy has only in-frame clones and leaves some out. The table lists some 48,000 clones, roughly 87% of them singletons. What these receptors recognize is not known. Sequenced material: PBMCs from blood kept in culture. All receptors come from a human donor with multiple sclerosis. Each CDR3 is given with its conserved first and last residue. D genes are given only for firm matches. Expanded clones get a size class; other rows say once, few or many, or leave the size out.

CDR3aa: CASSFQRDRGGGYTF; CDR3nt: TGTGCCAGCAGCTTTCAAAGGGACAGGGGTGGAGGCTACACCTTC; v_gene: TRBV7-8; abundance: .; d_gene: TRBD1; j_gene: TRBJ1-2
CDR3aa: CAWDRGREKLFF; CDR3nt: TGTGCCTGGGACAGGGGAAGGGAAAAACTGTTTTTT; v_gene: TRBV30; abundance: once; d_gene: TRBD1; j_gene: TRBJ1-4
CDR3aa: CAWEGGWGDTQYF; CDR3nt: TGTGCCTGGGAAGGTGGGTGGGGAGATACGCAGTATTTT; v_gene: TRBV30; abundance: .; d_gene: .; j_gene: TRBJ2-3
CDR3aa: CASSLTGVQPQHF; CDR3nt: TGTGCCAGTAGTTTGACAGGGGTTCAGCCCCAGCATTTT; v_gene: TRBV19; abundance: few; d_gene: TRBD1; j_gene: TRBJ1-5
CDR3aa: CASGLTSGEPTRGQYF; CDR3nt: TGTGCTAGTGGACTGACTAGCGGGGAACCTACGAGGGGGCAGTACTTC; v_gene: TRBV12-5; abundance: .; d_gene: TRBD2; j_gene: TRBJ2-7
CDR3aa: CASSGLGALANYGYTF; CDR3nt: TGTGCCAGCAGCGGGTTAGGGGCGCTAGCTAACTATGGCTACACCTTC; v_gene: TRBV5-4; abundance: .; d_gene: .; j_gene: TRBJ1-2
CDR3aa: CASSVGSPGTEAFF; CDR3nt: TGTGCCAGCAGCGTAGGGAGTCCGGGCACTGAAGCTTTCTTT; v_gene: TRBV9; abundance: .; d_gene: .; j_gene: TRBJ1-1
CDR3aa: CASSLDSRGPNEQFF; CDR3nt: TGTGCCAGCAGCTTAGATTCGAGGGGGCCGAATGAGCAGTTCTTC; v_gene: TRBV11-3; abundance: .; d_gene: TRBD1; j_gene: TRBJ2-1
CDR3aa: CASSQAPPGQYEQYF; CDR3nt: TGCGCCAGCAGCCAAGCTCCCCCAGGCCAATACGAGCAGTACTTC; v_gene: TRBV4-1; abundance: few; d_gene: .; j_gene: TRBJ2-7
CDR3aa: CASSLGTAYEQYF; CDR3nt: TGTGCCAGCAGCTTAGGGACGGCTTACGAGCAGTACTTC; v_gene: TRBV7-8; abundance: few; d_gene: .; j_gene: TRBJ2-7
CDR3aa: CASSLGQGTYEQYF; CDR3nt: TGTGCCAGCAGCTTAGGACAGGGTACCTACGAGCAGTACTTC; v_gene: TRBV7-2; abundance: .; d_gene: TRBD1; j_gene: TRBJ2-7
CDR3aa: CASSVDRGAEAFF; CDR3nt: TGCGCCAGCAGCGTAGACAGGGGGGCTGAAGCTTTCTTT; v_gene: TRBV5-1; abundance: .; d_gene: TRBD1; j_gene: TRBJ1-1
CDR3aa: CASSQDLGSQAFF; CDR3nt: TGTGCCAGCAGCCAAGATTTGGGCAGCCAAGCTTTCTTT; v_gene: TRBV14; abundance: once; d_gene: .; j_gene: TRBJ1-1
CDR3aa: CASSLSETQYF; CDR3nt: TGCGCCAGCAGCTTGTCAGAGACCCAGTACTTC; v_gene: TRBV5-1; abundance: few; d_gene: .; j_gene: TRBJ2-5
CDR3aa: CASSLRGNQPQHF; CDR3nt: TGTGCCAGCAGCTTAAGAGGAAATCAGCCCCAGCATTTT; v_gene: TRBV7-6; abundance: .; d_gene: .; j_gene: TRBJ1-5
CDR3aa: CSVVPDGTGELFF; CDR3nt: TGCAGCGTTGTCCCCGACGGCACCGGGGAGCTGTTTTTT; v_gene: TRBV29-1; abundance: .; d_gene: .; j_gene: TRBJ2-2
CDR3aa: CASSLSQNTGELFF; CDR3nt: TGTGCCAGCAGCTTATCACAGAACACCGGGGAGCTGTTTTTT; v_gene: TRBV7-9; abundance: once; d_gene: .; j_gene: TRBJ2-2
CDR3aa: CASRKDGTDTQYF; CDR3nt: TGTGCCAGCAGGAAGGACGGGACAGATACGCAGTATTTT; v_gene: TRBV6-5; abundance: .; d_gene: .; j_gene: TRBJ2-3
CDR3aa: CASSATGGHGELFF; CDR3nt: TGTGCCAGCAGCGCGACAGGGGGCCACGGGGAGCTGTTTTTT; v_gene: TRBV7-6; abundance: .; d_gene: TRBD1; j_gene: TRBJ2-2
CDR3aa: CASRYTGYSNQPQHF; CDR3nt: TGTGCCAGCAGGTATACAGGGTATAGCAATCAGCCCCAGCATTTT; v_gene: TRBV27; abundance: .; d_gene: .; j_gene: TRBJ1-5
CDR3aa: CASSAHRGSNTEAFF; CDR3nt: TGTGCCAGCAGCGCCCACAGGGGCTCGAACACTGAAGCTTTCTTT; v_gene: TRBV7-8; abundance: .; d_gene: TRBD1; j_gene: TRBJ1-1
CDR3aa: CASSEVFWGNEQFF; CDR3nt: TGTGCCAGCAGTGAAGTCTTTTGGGGCAATGAGCAGTTCTTC; v_gene: TRBV2; abundance: .; d_gene: .; j_gene: TRBJ2-1
CDR3aa: CASSVGQGFGYGYTF; CDR3nt: TGTGCCAGCAGCGTAGGGCAGGGGTTTGGGTATGGCTACACCTTC; v_gene: TRBV9; abundance: .; d_gene: .; j_gene: TRBJ1-2
CDR3aa: CAISPGHGTFTDTQYF; CDR3nt: TGTGCCATCAGTCCCGGACACGGAACTTTCACAGATACGCAGTATTTT; v_gene: TRBV10-3; abundance: .; d_gene: .; j_gene: TRBJ2-3
CDR3aa: CASNLDRSSYNSPLHF; CDR3nt: TGTGCCAGCAACCTGGACCGGAGCTCCTATAATTCACCCCTCCACTTT; v_gene: TRBV6-6; abundance: .; d_gene: .; j_gene: TRBJ1-6
CDR3aa: CASSQDLILGYTF; CDR3nt: TGTGCCAGCAGCCAAGACCTTATTCTCGGCTACACCTTC; v_gene: TRBV4-2; abundance: once; d_gene: .; j_gene: TRBJ1-2
CDR3aa: CASSPQTEKLFF; CDR3nt: TGTGCCAGCAGCCCTCAGACCGAAAAACTGTTTTTT; v_gene: TRBV7-9; abundance: .; d_gene: .; j_gene: TRBJ1-4
CDR3aa: CASSLGQGTDTQYF; CDR3nt: TGTGCCAGCAGCTTAGGGCAGGGCACAGATACGCAGTATTTT; v_gene: TRBV7-2; abundance: .; d_gene: .; j_gene: TRBJ2-3
CDR3aa: CASSITQASGNTIYF; CDR3nt: TGTGCCAGTAGTATCACCCAAGCCTCTGGAAACACCATATATTTT; v_gene: TRBV19; abundance: few; d_gene: .; j_gene: TRBJ1-3
CDR3aa: CASSRTGPQETQYF; CDR3nt: TGTGCCAGCTCACGCACAGGGCCCCAAGAGACCCAGTACTTC; v_gene: TRBV18; abundance: .; d_gene: .; j_gene: TRBJ2-5
CDR3aa: CAIQVNNEQFF; CDR3nt: TGTGCCATCCAGGTAAACAATGAGCAGTTCTTC; v_gene: TRBV16; abundance: few; d_gene: .; j_gene: TRBJ2-1
CDR3aa: CASSQGQGETQYF; CDR3nt: TGTGCCAGCAGCCAAGGCCAGGGGGAGACCCAGTACTTC; v_gene: TRBV7-3; abundance: few; d_gene: .; j_gene: TRBJ2-5
CDR3aa: CASSPPLGSGSYNEQFF; CDR3nt: TGTGCCAGCTCACCACCGTTGGGGTCGGGCTCCTACAATGAGCAGTTCTTC; v_gene: TRBV18; abundance: few; d_gene: .; j_gene: TRBJ2-1
CDR3aa: CASNWATPDTQYF; CDR3nt: TGCGCCAGCAACTGGGCCACCCCAGATACGCAGTATTTT; v_gene: TRBV5-1; abundance: .; d_gene: .; j_gene: TRBJ2-3
CDR3aa: CASSVSGFEAFF; CDR3nt: TGTGCCAGCAGTGTATCAGGGTTTGAAGCTTTCTTT; v_gene: TRBV6-1; abundance: .; d_gene: .; j_gene: TRBJ1-1
CDR3aa: CSSQTGVNEKLFF; CDR3nt: TGCAGCTCCCAAACAGGGGTTAATGAAAAACTGTTTTTT; v_gene: TRBV29-1; abundance: .; d_gene: TRBD1; j_gene: TRBJ1-4
CDR3aa: CSVGPRLGGAFF; CDR3nt: TGCAGCGTTGGCCCTAGACTAGGGGGAGCTTTCTTT; v_gene: TRBV29-1; abundance: few; d_gene: .; j_gene: TRBJ1-1
CDR3aa: CASRDSGDGYTF; CDR3nt: TGCGCCAGCAGGGACAGTGGTGATGGCTACACCTTC; v_gene: TRBV10-2; abundance: .; d_gene: .; j_gene: TRBJ1-2
CDR3aa: CATSRGTGGLIQPQHF; CDR3nt: TGTGCCACCAGCAGAGGCACAGGGGGCCTAATTCAGCCCCAGCATTTT; v_gene: TRBV15; abundance: .; d_gene: TRBD1; j_gene: TRBJ1-5
CDR3aa: CASSVEGARGLHTDTQYF; CDR3nt: TGTGCCAGCAGCGTAGAAGGTGCGAGGGGGCTGCACACAGATACGCAGTATTTT; v_gene: TRBV9; abundance: .; d_gene: TRBD1; j_gene: TRBJ2-3
CDR3aa: CAWSVMGTEPQHF; CDR3nt: TGTGCCTGGAGTGTAATGGGAACCGAGCCCCAGCATTTT; v_gene: TRBV30; abundance: .; d_gene: .; j_gene: TRBJ1-5
CDR3aa: CASRDRGGTEAFF; CDR3nt: TGCGCCAGCAGGGACAGGGGCGGCACTGAAGCTTTCTTT; v_gene: TRBV10-1; abundance: .; d_gene: TRBD1; j_gene: TRBJ1-1
CDR3aa: CASSQGSLAGAFF; CDR3nt: TGCGCCAGCAGCCAAGGGAGTTTGGCGGGAGCTTTCTTT; v_gene: TRBV4-1; abundance: .; d_gene: .; j_gene: TRBJ1-1
CDR3aa: CASSPKLRANYGYTF; CDR3nt: TGTGCCAGCAGTCCCAAACTGCGGGCCAACTATGGCTACACCTTC; v_gene: TRBV6-8; abundance: .; d_gene: .; j_gene: TRBJ1-2
CDR3aa: CASSLTVETGETGELFF; CDR3nt: TGTGCCAGCAGCTTAACGGTGGAGACAGGGGAGACCGGGGAGCTGTTTTTT; v_gene: TRBV7-3; abundance: .; d_gene: TRBD1; j_gene: TRBJ2-2
CDR3aa: CASSGVGETQYF; CDR3nt: TGTGCCAGCAGCGGGGTTGGAGAGACCCAGTACTTC; v_gene: TRBV9; abundance: .; d_gene: .; j_gene: TRBJ2-5
CDR3aa: CASSMVQNTEAFF; CDR3nt: TGTGCCAGTAGTATGGTACAGAACACTGAAGCTTTCTTT; v_gene: TRBV19; abundance: .; d_gene: .; j_gene: TRBJ1-1
CDR3aa: CASSDSGLAKNIQYF; CDR3nt: TGTGCCAGCAGTGACAGTGGCCTGGCCAAAAACATTCAGTACTTC; v_gene: TRBV6-1; abundance: .; d_gene: .; j_gene: TRBJ2-4
CDR3aa: CASSVWEWSNQPQHF; CDR3nt: TGTGCCAGCAGTGTATGGGAGTGGAGCAATCAGCCCCAGCATTTT; v_gene: TRBV2; abundance: few; d_gene: .; j_gene: TRBJ1-5
CDR3aa: CASSILRANTGELFF; CDR3nt: TGTGCCAGTAGTATTCTCAGGGCGAACACCGGGGAGCTGTTTTTT; v_gene: TRBV19; abundance: .; d_gene: .; j_gene: TRBJ2-2
CDR3aa: CASSLPTSGGGENEQFF; CDR3nt: TGCGCCAGCAGCTTGCCGACTAGCGGGGGGGGCGAGAATGAGCAGTTCTTC; v_gene: TRBV5-1; abundance: .; d_gene: TRBD2; j_gene: TRBJ2-1
CDR3aa: CAWSKGGDQPQHF; CDR3nt: TGTGCCTGGAGTAAGGGCGGGGATCAGCCCCAGCATTTT; v_gene: TRBV30; abundance: .; d_gene: .; j_gene: TRBJ1-5
CDR3aa: CASSPPGRHGELFF; CDR3nt: TGTGCCAGCAGCCCCCCAGGGAGGCACGGGGAGCTGTTTTTT; v_gene: TRBV6-5; abundance: .; d_gene: .; j_gene: TRBJ2-2
CDR3aa: CASNGRGDSYNEQFF; CDR3nt: TGCGCCAGCAATGGACGGGGGGACTCCTACAATGAACAGTTCTTC; v_gene: TRBV5-1; abundance: .; d_gene: TRBD2; j_gene: TRBJ2-1
CDR3aa: CASSEAGQLYNEQFF; CDR3nt: TGTGCCAGCAGTGAAGCGGGCCAGCTCTACAATGAGCAGTTCTTC; v_gene: TRBV6-1; abundance: .; d_gene: .; j_gene: TRBJ2-1
CDR3aa: CAWSVPDRGRDGYTF; CDR3nt: TGTGCCTGGAGTGTCCCGGACAGGGGGCGCGATGGCTACACCTTC; v_gene: TRBV30; abundance: .; d_gene: TRBD1; j_gene: TRBJ1-2
CDR3aa: CASHERGSPSGANVLTF; CDR3nt: TGTGCCAGCCACGAGAGAGGGAGCCCCTCTGGGGCCAACGTCCTGACTTTC; v_gene: TRBV2; abundance: .; d_gene: .; j_gene: TRBJ2-6
CDR3aa: CASSLRATPSYEQYF; CDR3nt: TGTGCCAGCAGTTTACGGGCTACTCCTTCCTACGAGCAGTACTTC; v_gene: TRBV28; abundance: .; d_gene: .; j_gene: TRBJ2-7
CDR3aa: CASSQDRVGISGANVLTF; CDR3nt: TGCGCCAGCAGCCAAGATCGAGTCGGAATCTCTGGGGCCAACGTCCTGACTTTC; v_gene: TRBV4-3; abundance: .; d_gene: .; j_gene: TRBJ2-6